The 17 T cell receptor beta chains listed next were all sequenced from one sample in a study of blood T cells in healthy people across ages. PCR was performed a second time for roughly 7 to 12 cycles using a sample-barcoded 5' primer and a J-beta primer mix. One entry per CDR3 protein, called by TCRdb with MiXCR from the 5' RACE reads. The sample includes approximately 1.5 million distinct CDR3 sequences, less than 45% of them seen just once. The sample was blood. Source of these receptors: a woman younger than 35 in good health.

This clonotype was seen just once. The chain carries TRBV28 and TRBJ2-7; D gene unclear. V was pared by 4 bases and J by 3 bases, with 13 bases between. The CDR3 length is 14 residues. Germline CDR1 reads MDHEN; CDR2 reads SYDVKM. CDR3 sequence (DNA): TGTGCCAGCAGTTCGCGTATTTCTTTCTACGAGCAGTACTTC. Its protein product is CASSSRISFYEQYF.

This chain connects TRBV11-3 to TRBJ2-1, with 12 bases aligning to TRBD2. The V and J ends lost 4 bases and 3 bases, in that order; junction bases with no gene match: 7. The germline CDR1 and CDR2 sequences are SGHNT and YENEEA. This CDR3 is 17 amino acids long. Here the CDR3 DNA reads TGTGCCAGCAGCTCAGGGATGACTAGCGGGAGCTACAATGAGCAGTTCTTC. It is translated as CASSSGMTSGSYNEQFF.

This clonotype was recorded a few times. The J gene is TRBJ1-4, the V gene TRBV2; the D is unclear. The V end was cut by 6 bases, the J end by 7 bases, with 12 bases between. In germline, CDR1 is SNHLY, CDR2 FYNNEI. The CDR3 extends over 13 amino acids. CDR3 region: CASSEPRGEKLFF. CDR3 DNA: TGTGCCAGCAGCGAGCCAAGAGGTGAAAAACTGTTTTTT.

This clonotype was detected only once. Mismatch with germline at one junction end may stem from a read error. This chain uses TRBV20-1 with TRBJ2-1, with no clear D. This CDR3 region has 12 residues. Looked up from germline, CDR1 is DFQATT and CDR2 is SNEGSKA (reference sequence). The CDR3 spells CSSRSVYNEQFF. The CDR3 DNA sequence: TGCAGTTCTAGGTCCGTTTACAATGAGCAGTTCTTC.

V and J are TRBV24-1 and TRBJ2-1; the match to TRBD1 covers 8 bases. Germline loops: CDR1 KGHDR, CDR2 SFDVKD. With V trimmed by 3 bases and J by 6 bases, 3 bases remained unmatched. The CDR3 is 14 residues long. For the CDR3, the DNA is TGTGCCACCAGTGATGGACAGGGTCGCAATGAGCAGTTCTTC. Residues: CATSDGQGRNEQFF.

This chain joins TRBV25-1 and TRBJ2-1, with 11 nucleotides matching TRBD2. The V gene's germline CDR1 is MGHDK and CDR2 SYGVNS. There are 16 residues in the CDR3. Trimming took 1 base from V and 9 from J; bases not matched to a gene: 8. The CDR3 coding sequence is TGTGCCAGCAGTGAATTGCTGACTAGCGGGGCTGGTGAGCAGTTCTTC. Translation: CASSELLTSGAGEQFF.

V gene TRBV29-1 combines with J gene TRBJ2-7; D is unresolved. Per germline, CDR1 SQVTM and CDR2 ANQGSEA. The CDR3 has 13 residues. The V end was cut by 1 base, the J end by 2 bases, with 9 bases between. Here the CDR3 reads CSVEVHSPYEQYF. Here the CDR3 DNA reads TGCAGCGTTGAAGTCCATTCCCCCTACGAGCAGTACTTC.

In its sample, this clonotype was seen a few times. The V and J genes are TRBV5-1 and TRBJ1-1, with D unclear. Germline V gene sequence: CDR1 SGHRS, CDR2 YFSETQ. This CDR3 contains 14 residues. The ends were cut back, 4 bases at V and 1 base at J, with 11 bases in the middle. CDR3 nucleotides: TGCGCCAGCAGCCCCCGGGAGAAGAACACTGAAGCTTTCTTT. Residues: CASSPREKNTEAFF.

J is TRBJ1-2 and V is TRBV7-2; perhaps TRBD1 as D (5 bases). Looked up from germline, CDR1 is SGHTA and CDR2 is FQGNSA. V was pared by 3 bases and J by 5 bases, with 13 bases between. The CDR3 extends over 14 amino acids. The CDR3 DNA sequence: TGTGCCAGCAGCTTTTCCCCGCGACAGTATGGCTACACCTTC. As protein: CASSFSPRQYGYTF. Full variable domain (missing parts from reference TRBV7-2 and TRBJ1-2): GAGVSQSPSNKVTEKGKDVELRCDPISGHTALYWYRQSLGQGLEFLIYFQGNSAPDKSGLPSDRFSAERTGGSVSTLTIQRTQQEDSAVYLCASSFSPRQYGYTFGSGTRLTVV.

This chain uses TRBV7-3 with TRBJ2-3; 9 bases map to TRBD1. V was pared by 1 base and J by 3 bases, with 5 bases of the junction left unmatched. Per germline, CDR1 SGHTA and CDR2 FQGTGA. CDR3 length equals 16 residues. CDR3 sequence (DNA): TGTGCCAGCAGCTTAAAGGCGGGACAGGGAACAGATACGCAGTATTTT. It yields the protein CASSLKAGQGTDTQYF.

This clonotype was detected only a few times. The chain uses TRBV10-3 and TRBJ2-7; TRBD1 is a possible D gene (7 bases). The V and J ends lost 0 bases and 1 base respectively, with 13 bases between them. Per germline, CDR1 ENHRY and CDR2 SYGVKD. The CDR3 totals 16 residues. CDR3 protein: CAISESNRGGSYEQYF. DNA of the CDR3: TGTGCCATCAGTGAGTCCAACAGGGGAGGTTCCTACGAGCAGTACTTC.

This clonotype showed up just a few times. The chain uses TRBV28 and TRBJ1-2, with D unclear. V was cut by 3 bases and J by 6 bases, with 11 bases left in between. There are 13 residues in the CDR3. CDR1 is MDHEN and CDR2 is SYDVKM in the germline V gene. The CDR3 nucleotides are TGTGCCAGCAGTTTGGAACAGCTGGATGGCTACACCTTC. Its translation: CASSLEQLDGYTF.

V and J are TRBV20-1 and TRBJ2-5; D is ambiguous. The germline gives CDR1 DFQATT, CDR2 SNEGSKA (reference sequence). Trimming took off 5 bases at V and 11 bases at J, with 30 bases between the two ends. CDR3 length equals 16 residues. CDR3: CSALSQRGGSYNEQYF. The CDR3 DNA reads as TGCAGTGCTCTGTCCCAACGAGGCGGTTCCTACAATGAGCAGTACTTC.

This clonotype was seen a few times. In DNA form, the CDR3 reads TGCGCCAGCAGCCCAACCGTCCAGGGATTCTCTCAAGTTTATGAGCAGTTCTTC. Its protein is CASSPTVQGFSQVYEQFF. This chain joins TRBV4-1 and TRBJ2-1; tentatively, D is TRBD1 (5 bases). With 4 bases removed from V and 8 bases from J, the gap between germline ends came to 27 bases. The CDR3 length is 18 residues. Germline loops: CDR1 MGHRA, CDR2 YSYEKL.

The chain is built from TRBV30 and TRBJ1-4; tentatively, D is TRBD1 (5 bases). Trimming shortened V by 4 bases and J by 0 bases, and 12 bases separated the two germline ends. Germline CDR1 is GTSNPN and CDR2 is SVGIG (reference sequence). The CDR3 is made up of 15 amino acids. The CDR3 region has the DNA TGTGCCTGGAACAAGCAGACAGCAACTAATGAAAAACTGTTTTTT. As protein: CAWNKQTATNEKLFF.

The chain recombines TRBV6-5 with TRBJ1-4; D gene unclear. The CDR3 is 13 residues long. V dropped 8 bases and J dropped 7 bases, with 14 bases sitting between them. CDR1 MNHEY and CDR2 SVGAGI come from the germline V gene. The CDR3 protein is CASGEDLAEKLFF. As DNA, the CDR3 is TGTGCCAGCGGGGAGGATCTCGCTGAAAAACTGTTTTTT.

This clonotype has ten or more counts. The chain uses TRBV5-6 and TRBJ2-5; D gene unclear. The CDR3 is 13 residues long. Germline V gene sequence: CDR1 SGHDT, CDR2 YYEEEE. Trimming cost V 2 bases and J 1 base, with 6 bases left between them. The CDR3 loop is CASSFSFQETQYF. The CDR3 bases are TGTGCCAGCAGCTTTTCATTCCAAGAGACCCAGTACTTC.